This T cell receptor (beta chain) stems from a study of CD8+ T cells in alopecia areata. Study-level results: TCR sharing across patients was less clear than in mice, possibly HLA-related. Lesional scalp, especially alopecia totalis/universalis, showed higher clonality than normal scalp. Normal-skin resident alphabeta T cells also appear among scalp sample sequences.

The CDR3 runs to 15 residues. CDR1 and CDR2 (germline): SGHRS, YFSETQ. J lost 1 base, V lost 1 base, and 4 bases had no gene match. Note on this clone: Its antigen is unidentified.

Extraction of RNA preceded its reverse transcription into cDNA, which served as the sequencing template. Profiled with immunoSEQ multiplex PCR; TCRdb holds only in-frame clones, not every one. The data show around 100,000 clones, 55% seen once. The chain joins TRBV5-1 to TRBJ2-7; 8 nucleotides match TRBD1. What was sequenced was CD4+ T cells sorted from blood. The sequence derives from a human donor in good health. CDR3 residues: CASSLSQGASYEQYF. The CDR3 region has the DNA TGCGCCAGCAGCTTGAGTCAGGGGGCTTCCTACGAGCAGTACTTC.